This TCR beta chain was recovered during a study of memory CD4+ T cells and cytomegalovirus serostatus. On the study more broadly: Healthy Belgian adult donors included roughly nine CMV-positive and around 25 CMV-negative people. Study-level results: The CMV-associated TCR signature appears largely within the CD4+ memory repertoire. Of more than 150 reported CMV TCRbeta sequences, about 67 were found in memory CD4+ repertoires.

With respect to this clone: Its antigen is currently unknown.

Clones were read by immunoSEQ multiplex PCR, and TCRdb kept only the in-frame ones, dropping some. The sample lists about 50,000 clones, 60% to 85% occurring once. Looked up from germline, CDR1 is MGHRA and CDR2 is YSYEKL. Deletions cut 1 base from V and 0 bases from J, with 15 bases between. The CDR3 has 17 residues. The sort gate was single viable CD3+CD4+CD8-CD45RO+ cells for memory CD4+ T cells. The sequencing input was memory CD4+ T cells from blood. The rearrangement joins TRBV4-1 to TRBJ1-2; D is perhaps TRBD1 (5 bases). The sequence was collected from an adult in good health and CMV-seronegative. In DNA, the CDR3 is TGCGCCAGCAGCCAAGTCACTGAGACAGTGGCTAACTATGGCTACACCTTC. Its protein product is CASSQVTETVANYGYTF.